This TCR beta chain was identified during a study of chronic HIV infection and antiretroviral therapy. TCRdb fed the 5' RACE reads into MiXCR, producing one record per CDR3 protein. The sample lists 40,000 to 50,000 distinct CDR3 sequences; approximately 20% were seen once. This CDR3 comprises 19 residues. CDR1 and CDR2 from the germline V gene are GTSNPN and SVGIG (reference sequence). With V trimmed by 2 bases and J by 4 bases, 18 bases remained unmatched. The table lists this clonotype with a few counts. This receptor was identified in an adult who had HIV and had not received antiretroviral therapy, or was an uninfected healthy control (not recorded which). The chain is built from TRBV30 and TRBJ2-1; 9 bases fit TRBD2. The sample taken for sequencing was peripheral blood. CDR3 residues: CAWSPRPGASGTFYNEQFF. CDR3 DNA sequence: TGTGCCTGGAGTCCCCGACCAGGGGCTAGCGGGACGTTTTACAATGAGCAGTTCTTC.